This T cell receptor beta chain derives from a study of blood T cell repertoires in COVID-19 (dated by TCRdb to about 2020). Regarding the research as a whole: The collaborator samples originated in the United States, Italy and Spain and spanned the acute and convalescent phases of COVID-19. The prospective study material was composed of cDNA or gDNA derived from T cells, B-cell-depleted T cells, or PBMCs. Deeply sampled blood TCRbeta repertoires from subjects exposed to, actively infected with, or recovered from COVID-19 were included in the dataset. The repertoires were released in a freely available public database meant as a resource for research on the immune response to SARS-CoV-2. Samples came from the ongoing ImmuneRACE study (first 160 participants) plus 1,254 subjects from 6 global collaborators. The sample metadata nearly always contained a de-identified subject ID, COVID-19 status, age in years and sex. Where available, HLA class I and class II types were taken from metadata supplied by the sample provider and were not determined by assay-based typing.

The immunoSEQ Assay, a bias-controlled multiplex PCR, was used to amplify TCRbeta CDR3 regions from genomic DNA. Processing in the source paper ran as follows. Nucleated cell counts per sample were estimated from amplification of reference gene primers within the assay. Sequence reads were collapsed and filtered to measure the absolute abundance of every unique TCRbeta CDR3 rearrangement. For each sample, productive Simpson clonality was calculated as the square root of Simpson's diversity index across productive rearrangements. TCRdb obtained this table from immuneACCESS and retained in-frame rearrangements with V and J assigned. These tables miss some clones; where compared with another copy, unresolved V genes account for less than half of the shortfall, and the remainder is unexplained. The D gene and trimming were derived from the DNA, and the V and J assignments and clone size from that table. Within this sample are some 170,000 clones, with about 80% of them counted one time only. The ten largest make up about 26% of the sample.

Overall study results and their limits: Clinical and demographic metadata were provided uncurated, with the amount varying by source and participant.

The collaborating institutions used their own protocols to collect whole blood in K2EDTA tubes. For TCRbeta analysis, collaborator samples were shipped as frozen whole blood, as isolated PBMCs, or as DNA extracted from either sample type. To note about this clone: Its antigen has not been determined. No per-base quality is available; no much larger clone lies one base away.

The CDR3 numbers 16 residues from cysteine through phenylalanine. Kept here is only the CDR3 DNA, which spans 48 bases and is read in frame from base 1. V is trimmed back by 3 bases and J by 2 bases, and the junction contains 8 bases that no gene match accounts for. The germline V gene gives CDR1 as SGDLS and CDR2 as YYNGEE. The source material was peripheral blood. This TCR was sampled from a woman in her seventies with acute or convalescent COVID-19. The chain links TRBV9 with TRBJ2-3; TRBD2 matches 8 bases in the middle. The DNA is TGTGCCAGCAGCGGAGGGCGGGAGGATTACACAGATACGCAGTATTTT. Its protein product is CASSGGREDYTDTQYF. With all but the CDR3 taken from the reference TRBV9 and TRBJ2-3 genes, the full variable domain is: DSGVTQTPKHLITATGQRVTLRCSPRSGDLSVYWYQQSLDQGLQFLIQYYNGEERAKGNILERFSAQQFPDLHSELNLSSLELGDSALYFCASSGGREDYTDTQYFGPGTRLTVL.